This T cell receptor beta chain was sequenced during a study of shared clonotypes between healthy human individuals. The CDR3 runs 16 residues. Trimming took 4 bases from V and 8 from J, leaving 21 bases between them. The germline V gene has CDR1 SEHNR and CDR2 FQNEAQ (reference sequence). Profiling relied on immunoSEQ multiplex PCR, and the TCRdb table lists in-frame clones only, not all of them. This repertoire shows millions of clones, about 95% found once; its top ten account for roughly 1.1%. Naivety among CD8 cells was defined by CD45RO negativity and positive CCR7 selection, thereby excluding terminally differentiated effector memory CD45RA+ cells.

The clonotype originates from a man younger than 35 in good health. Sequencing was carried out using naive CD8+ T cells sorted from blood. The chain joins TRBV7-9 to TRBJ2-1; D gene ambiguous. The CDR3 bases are TGTGCCAGCAGCTATCAAATTACTCCGCCCGAAGATGAGCAGTTCTTC. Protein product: CASSYQITPPEDEQFF. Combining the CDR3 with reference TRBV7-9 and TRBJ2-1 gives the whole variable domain DTGVSQNPRHKITKRGQNVTFRCDPISEHNRLYWYRQTLGQGPEFLTYFQNEAQLEKSRLLSDRFSAERPKGSFSTLEIQRTEQGDSAMYLCASSYQITPPEDEQFFGPGTRLTVL.